Described below is a single T cell receptor beta chain sequence and its context. Its antigen is not known. Primers for the PCR totalled 60 Vbeta and 13 Jbeta. Data came from immunoSEQ multiplex PCR; TCRdb stores just in-frame clones and leaves some out. The sample table includes approximately 130,000 clones. This sample was taken from a study of cytomegalovirus exposure and HLA in healthy donors. Study outcomes and limitations: Later on, an analysis found that several of the most significant clusters appeared to be linked to common viral pathogens, which included parvovirus B19. Later work found that TCR association rates differed between HLA loci; DRB1 had the most and HLA-C the fewest.

This CDR3 comprises 13 residues. Germline V gene lookup returns CDR1 SGHRS and CDR2 YFSETQ. V was pared by 4 bases and J by 7 bases, with 15 bases between. The sequence was obtained from a woman in her sixties or seventies in good health and CMV-seronegative. The sequencing sample was made of PBMCs. The gene calls are TRBV5-1 and TRBJ2-7, with D perhaps TRBD1 (7 bases). The CDR3 protein is CASSIQQGREQYF. The CDR3 coding sequence is TGCGCCAGCAGCATTCAACAGGGGAGGGAGCAGTACTTC.